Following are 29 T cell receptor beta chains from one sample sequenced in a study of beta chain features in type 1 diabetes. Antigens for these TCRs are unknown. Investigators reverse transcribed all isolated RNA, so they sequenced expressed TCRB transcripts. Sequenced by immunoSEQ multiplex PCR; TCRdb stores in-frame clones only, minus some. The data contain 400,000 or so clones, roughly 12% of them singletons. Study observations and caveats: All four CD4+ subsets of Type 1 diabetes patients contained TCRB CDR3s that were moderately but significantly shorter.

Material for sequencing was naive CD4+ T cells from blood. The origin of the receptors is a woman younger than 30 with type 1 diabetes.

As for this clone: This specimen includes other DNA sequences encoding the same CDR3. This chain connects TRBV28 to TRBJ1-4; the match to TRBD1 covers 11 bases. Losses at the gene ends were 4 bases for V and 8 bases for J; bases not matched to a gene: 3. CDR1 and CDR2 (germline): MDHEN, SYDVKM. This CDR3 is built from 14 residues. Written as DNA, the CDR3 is TGTGCCAGCAGTTCGGGACAGGGGGACGAAAAACTGTTTTTT. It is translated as CASSSGQGDEKLFF.

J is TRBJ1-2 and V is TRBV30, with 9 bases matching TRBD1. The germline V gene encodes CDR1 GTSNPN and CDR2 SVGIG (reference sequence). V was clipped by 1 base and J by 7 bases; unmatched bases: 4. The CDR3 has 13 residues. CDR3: CAWSEQGASGYTF. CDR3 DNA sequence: TGTGCCTGGAGTGAACAGGGGGCAAGTGGCTACACCTTC.

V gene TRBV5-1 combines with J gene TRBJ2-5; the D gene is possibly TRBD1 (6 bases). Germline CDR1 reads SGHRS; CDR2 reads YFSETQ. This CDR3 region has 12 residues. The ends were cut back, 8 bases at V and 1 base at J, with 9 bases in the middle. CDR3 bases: TGCGCCAGTCGAGGGGGCCAAGAGACCCAGTACTTC. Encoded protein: CASRGGQETQYF.

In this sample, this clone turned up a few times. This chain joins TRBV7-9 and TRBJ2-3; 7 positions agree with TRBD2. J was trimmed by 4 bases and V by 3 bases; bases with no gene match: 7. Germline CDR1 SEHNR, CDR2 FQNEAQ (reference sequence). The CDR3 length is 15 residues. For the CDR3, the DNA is TGTGCCAGCAGCTTCGAGGGAGGGCAAGCAGATACGCAGTATTTT. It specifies CASSFEGGQADTQYF.

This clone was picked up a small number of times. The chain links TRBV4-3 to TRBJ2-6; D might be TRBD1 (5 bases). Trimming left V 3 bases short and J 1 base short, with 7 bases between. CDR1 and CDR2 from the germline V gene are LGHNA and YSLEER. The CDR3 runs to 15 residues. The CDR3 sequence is CASSHPGSGANVLTF. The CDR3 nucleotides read TGCGCCAGCAGCCACCCAGGGTCTGGGGCCAACGTCCTGACTTTC.

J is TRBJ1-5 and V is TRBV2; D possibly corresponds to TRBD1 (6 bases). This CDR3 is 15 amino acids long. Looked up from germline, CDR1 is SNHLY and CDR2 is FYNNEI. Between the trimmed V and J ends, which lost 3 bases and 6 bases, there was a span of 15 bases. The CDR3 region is CASSDIGGDLQPQHF. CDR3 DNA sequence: TGTGCCAGCAGTGATATAGGGGGAGATCTTCAGCCCCAGCATTTT.

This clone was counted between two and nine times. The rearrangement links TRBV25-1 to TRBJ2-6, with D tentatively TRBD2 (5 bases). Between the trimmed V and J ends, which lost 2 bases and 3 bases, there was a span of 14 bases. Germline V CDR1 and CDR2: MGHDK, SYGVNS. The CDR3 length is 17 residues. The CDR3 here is CASSEGSRARGANVLTF. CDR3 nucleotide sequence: TGTGCCAGCAGTGAAGGGTCGAGGGCTCGTGGGGCCAACGTCCTGACTTTC.

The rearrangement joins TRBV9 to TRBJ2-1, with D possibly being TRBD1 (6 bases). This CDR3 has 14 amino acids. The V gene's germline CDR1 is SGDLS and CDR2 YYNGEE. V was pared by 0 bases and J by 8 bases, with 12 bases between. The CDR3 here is CASSVGVKGDEQFF. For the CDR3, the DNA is TGTGCCAGCAGCGTAGGAGTAAAGGGGGATGAGCAGTTCTTC.

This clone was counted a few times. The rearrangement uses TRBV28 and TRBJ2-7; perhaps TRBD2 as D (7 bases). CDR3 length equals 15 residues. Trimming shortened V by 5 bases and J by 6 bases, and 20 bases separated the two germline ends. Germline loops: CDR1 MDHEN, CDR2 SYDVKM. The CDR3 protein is CASSTHGGGGGEQYF. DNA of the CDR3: TGTGCCAGCAGTACCCACGGTGGAGGGGGGGGCGAGCAGTACTTC.

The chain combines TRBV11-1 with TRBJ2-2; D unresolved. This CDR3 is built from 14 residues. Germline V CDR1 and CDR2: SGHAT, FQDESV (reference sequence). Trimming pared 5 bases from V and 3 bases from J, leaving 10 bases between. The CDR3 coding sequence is TGTGCCAGCAGCATCAGGTTCGACACCGGGGAGCTGTTTTTT. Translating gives CASSIRFDTGELFF.

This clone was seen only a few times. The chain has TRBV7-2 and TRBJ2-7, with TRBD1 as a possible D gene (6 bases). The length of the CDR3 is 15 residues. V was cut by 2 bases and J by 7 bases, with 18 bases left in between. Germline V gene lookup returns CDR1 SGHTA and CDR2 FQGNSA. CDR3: CASSLRGTSMREQYF. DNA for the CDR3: TGTGCCAGCAGCTTAAGGGGGACCTCGATGCGGGAGCAGTACTTC.

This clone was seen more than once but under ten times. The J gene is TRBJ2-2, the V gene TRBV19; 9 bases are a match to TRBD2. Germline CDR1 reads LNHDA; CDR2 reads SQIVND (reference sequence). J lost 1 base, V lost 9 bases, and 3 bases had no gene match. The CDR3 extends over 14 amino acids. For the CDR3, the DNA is TGTGCCAGCACTAGCGGGTTGAACACCGGGGAGCTGTTTTTT. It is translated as CASTSGLNTGELFF.

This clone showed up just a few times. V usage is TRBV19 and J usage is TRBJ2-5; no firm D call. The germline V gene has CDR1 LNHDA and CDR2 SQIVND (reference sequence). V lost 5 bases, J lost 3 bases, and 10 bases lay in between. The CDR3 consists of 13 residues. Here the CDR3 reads CASSLSGEETQYF. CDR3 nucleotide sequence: TGTGCCAGTAGTTTGTCAGGCGAAGAGACCCAGTACTTC.

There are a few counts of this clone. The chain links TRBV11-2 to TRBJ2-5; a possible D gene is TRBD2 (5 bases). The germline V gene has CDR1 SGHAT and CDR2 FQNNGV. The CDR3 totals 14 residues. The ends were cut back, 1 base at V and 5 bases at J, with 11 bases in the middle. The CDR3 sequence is CASSLVASRETQYF. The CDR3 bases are TGTGCCAGCAGCTTAGTGGCTAGCCGGGAGACCCAGTACTTC. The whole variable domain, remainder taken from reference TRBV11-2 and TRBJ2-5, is EAGVAQSPRYKIIEKRQSVAFWCNPISGHATLYWYQQILGQGPKLLIQFQNNGVVDDSQLPKDRFSAERLKGVDSTLKIQPAKLEDSAVYLCASSLVASRETQYFGPGTRLLVL.

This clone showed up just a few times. The CDR3 coding sequence is TGTGCCAGCACCCTGGGGACAGACACCGGGGAGCTGTTTTTT. This codes for CASTLGTDTGELFF. The chain joins TRBV28 to TRBJ2-2; 7 bases match TRBD1. The trim removed 7 bases at V and 3 bases at J, leaving 5 bases unmatched. CDR1 and CDR2 from the germline V gene are MDHEN and SYDVKM. The CDR3 length is 14 residues.

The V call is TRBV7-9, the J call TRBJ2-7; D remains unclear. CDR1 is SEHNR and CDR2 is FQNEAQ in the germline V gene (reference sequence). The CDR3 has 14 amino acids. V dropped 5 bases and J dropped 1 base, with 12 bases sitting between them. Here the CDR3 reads CASSPRETSYEQYF. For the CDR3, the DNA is TGTGCCAGCAGCCCCCGTGAGACATCCTACGAGCAGTACTTC. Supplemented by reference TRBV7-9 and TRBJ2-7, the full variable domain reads DTGVSQNPRHKITKRGQNVTFRCDPISEHNRLYWYRQTLGQGPEFLTYFQNEAQLEKSRLLSDRFSAERPKGSFSTLEIQRTEQGDSAMYLCASSPRETSYEQYFGPGTRLTVT.

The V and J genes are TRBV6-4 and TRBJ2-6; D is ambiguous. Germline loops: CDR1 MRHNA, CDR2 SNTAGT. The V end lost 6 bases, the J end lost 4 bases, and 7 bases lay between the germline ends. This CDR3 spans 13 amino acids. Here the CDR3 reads CASRPAGANVLTF. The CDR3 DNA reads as TGTGCCAGCAGACCCGCGGGGGCCAACGTCCTGACTTTC.

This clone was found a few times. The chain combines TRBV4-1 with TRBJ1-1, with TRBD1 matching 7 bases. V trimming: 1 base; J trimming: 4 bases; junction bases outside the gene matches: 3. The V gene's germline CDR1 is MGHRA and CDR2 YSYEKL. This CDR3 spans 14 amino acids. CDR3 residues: CASSQGPGGTEAFF. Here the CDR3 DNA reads TGCGCCAGCAGCCAAGGGCCAGGGGGCACTGAAGCTTTCTTT.

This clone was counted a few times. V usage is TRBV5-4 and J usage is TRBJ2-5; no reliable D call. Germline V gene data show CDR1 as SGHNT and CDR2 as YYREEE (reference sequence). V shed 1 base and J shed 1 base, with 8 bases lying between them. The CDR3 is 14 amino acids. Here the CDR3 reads CASSLSGVQETQYF. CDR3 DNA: TGTGCCAGCAGCTTGTCAGGCGTCCAAGAGACCCAGTACTTC. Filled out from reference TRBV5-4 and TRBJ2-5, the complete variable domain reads ETGVTQSPTHLIKTRGQQVTLRCSSQSGHNTVSWYQQALGQGPQFIFQYYREEENGRGNFPPRFSGLQFPNYSSELNVNALELDDSALYLCASSLSGVQETQYFGPGTRLLVL.

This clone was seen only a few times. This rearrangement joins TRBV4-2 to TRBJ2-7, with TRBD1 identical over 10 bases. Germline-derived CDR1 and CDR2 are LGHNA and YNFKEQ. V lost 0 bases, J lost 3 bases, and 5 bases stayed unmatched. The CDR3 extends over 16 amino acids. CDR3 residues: CASSQDNRDRGYEQYF. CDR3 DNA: TGTGCCAGCAGCCAAGACAACCGGGACAGGGGCTACGAGCAGTACTTC.

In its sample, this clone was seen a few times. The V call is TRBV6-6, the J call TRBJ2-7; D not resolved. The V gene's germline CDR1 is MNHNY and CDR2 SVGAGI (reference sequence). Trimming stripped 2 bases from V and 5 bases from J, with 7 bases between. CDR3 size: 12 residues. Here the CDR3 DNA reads TGTGCCAGCAGTTACGGAGCGAACGAGCAGTACTTC. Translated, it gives CASSYGANEQYF.

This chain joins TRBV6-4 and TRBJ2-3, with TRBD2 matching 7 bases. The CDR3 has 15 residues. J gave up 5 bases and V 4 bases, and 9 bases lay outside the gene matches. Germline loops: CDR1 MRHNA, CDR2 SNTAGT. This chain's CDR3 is CASSAGRALGDTQYF. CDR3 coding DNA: TGTGCCAGCAGTGCTGGGAGGGCCTTGGGAGATACGCAGTATTTT.

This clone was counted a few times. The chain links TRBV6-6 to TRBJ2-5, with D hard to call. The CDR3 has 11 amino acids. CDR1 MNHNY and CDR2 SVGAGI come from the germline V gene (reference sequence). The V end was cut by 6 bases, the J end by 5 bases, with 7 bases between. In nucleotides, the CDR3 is TGTGCCAGCAGCCCCAGGGAGACCCAGTACTTC. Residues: CASSPRETQYF.

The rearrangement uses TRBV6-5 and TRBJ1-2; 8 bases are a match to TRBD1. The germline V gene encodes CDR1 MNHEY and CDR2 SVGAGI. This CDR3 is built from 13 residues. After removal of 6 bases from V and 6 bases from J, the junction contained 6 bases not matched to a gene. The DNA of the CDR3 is TGTGCCAGCAGCTGGACAGGGTTGGATGGCTACACCTTC. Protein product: CASSWTGLDGYTF.

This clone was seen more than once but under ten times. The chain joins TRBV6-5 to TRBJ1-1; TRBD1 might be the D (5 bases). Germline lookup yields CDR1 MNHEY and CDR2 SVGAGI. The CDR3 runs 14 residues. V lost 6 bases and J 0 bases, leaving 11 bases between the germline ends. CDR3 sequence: CASRSTGLNTEAFF. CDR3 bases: TGTGCCAGCAGGTCCACAGGATTGAACACTGAAGCTTTCTTT.

The chain's CDR3 is CASSELGTATGELFF. Written as DNA, the CDR3 is TGCGCCAGCAGCGAACTGGGGACAGCGACCGGGGAGCTGTTTTTT. This rearrangement joins TRBV5-1 to TRBJ2-2, with 7 bases that match TRBD1. Germline assignment: CDR1 SGHRS and CDR2 YFSETQ. The CDR3 sequence is 15 residues long. Trimming cost V 4 bases and J 5 bases; bases outside gene matches: 8.

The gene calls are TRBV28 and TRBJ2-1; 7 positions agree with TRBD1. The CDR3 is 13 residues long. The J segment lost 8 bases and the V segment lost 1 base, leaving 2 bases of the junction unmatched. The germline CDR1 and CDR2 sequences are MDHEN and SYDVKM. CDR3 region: CASSLFRGHEQFF. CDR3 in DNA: TGTGCCAGCAGTTTATTTAGGGGGCATGAGCAGTTCTTC.

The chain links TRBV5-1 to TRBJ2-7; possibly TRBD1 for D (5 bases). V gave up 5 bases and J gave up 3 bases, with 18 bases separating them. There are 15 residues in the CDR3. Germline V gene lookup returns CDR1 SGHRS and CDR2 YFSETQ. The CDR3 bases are TGCGCCAGCAGTTTAAGAGGACAAGCAGTCTACGAGCAGTACTTC. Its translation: CASSLRGQAVYEQYF.

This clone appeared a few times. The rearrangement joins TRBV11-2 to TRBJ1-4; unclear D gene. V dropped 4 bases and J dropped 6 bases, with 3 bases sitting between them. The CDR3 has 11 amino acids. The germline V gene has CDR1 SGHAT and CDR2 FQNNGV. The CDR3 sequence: CASSSYEKLFF. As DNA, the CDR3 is TGTGCCAGCAGCTCCTATGAAAAACTGTTTTTT.